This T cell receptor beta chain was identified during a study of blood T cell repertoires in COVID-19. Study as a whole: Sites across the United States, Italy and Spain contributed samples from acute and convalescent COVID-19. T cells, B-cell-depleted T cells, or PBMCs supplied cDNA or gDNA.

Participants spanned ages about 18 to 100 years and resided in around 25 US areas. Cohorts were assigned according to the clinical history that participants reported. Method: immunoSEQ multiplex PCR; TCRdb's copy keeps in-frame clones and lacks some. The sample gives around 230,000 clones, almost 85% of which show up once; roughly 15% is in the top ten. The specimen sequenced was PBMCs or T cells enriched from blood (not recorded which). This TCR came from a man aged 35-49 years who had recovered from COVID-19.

CDR3 protein: CASSLRGPGGITEAFF. The CDR3 DNA is TGCGCCAGCAGCTTGCGGGGACCCGGGGGTATCACTGAAGCTTTCTTT. The chain joins TRBV5-1 to TRBJ1-1; tentative D call: TRBD1 (5 bases). The CDR3 is 16 amino acids. The V end lost 1 base, the J end lost 4 bases, and 17 bases lay between the germline ends. Germline CDR1 is SGHRS and CDR2 is YFSETQ.